Listed below are T cell receptor beta chains from one sample, sequenced in a study of graft-versus-host responses after intestinal transplantation. Data came from immunoSEQ multiplex PCR; TCRdb stores just in-frame clones and leaves some out. The table records more than 85,000 clones, around 92% of them present only once. These TCRs are of unknown antigen specificity. Sample: unstimulated CD8+ T cells sorted from spleen or lymph node cells, taken before transplant. The receptors were sampled from a human donor who was the organ donor for an intestinal transplant. Both conserved end residues are part of each CDR3. The D gene is left open where the match is weak. Some rows have no size entry. The others give once, few or many, or a class for an expanded clone.

j_gene: TRBJ2-7
d_gene: NA
v_gene: TRBV15
abundance: NA
CDR3nt: TGTGCCACCAGCAGATCCGTCAGCAGGCACGAGCAGTACTTC
CDR3aa: CATSRSVSRHEQYF

j_gene: TRBJ2-2
d_gene: NA
v_gene: TRBV11-2
abundance: NA
CDR3nt: TGTGCCAGCAGCTCCCTACGTAGGACACCGGCCACCGGGGAGCTGTTTTTT
CDR3aa: CASSSLRRTPATGELFF

j_gene: TRBJ1-1
d_gene: NA
v_gene: TRBV6-6
abundance: NA
CDR3nt: TGTGCCAGCAGTCCCCAGACAGGGAACACTGAAGCTTTCTTT
CDR3aa: CASSPQTGNTEAFF

j_gene: TRBJ1-3
d_gene: TRBD1
v_gene: TRBV5-6
abundance: NA
CDR3nt: TGTGCCAGCAGCTTGGTCCAGGGGGCTTCGGGAAACACCATATATTTT
CDR3aa: CASSLVQGASGNTIYF

j_gene: TRBJ2-1
d_gene: NA
v_gene: TRBV13
abundance: NA
CDR3nt: TGTGCCAGCAGCTTAGGCGGACAGACTTCCTACAATGAGCAGTTCTTC
CDR3aa: CASSLGGQTSYNEQFF

j_gene: TRBJ1-2
d_gene: TRBD1
v_gene: TRBV5-6
abundance: NA
CDR3nt: TGTGCCAGCAGCTTTTACCAGGGGGCCTATGGCTACACCTTC
CDR3aa: CASSFYQGAYGYTF

j_gene: TRBJ2-7
d_gene: TRBD2
v_gene: TRBV7-2
abundance: NA
CDR3nt: TGTGCCAGAGCAGCTTGGCGGGCTAGCGGGATTAGCGAGCAGTACTTC
CDR3aa: CARAAWRASGISEQYF

j_gene: TRBJ2-1
d_gene: NA
v_gene: TRBV27
abundance: NA
CDR3nt: TGTGCCAGCAGTTTATCCGTAGCGGTTTCCTACAATGAGCAGTTCTTC
CDR3aa: CASSLSVAVSYNEQFF

j_gene: TRBJ1-2
d_gene: TRBD1
v_gene: TRBV7-9
abundance: NA
CDR3nt: TGTGCCAGCAGCCCGACACCCCGGACAGGGGATAACTATGGCTACACCTTC
CDR3aa: CASSPTPRTGDNYGYTF

j_gene: TRBJ2-7
d_gene: NA
v_gene: TRBV28
abundance: once
CDR3nt: TGTGCCAGCAGTACTGTTTTCTACGAGCAGTACTTC
CDR3aa: CASSTVFYEQYF

j_gene: TRBJ1-1
d_gene: TRBD1
v_gene: TRBV5-6
abundance: NA
CDR3nt: TGTGCCAGCAGCCTGGGGGCCCTACAGGGGCCGAACACTGAAGCTTTCTTT
CDR3aa: CASSLGALQGPNTEAFF

j_gene: TRBJ1-1
d_gene: NA
v_gene: TRBV2
abundance: NA
CDR3nt: TGTGCCAGAGGGGCAGGGGTGACTGAAGCTTTCTTT
CDR3aa: CARGAGVTEAFF

j_gene: TRBJ2-2
d_gene: NA
v_gene: TRBV6-5
abundance: NA
CDR3nt: TGTGCCAGCAGTCCCAGGATTTCAACCGGGGAGCTGTTTTTT
CDR3aa: CASSPRISTGELFF

j_gene: TRBJ1-5
d_gene: TRBD1
v_gene: TRBV10-3
abundance: NA
CDR3nt: TGTGCCATCAGTGACACCCGGGACAGGGGATTCCCAAATCAGCCCCAGCATTTT
CDR3aa: CAISDTRDRGFPNQPQHF

j_gene: TRBJ2-7
d_gene: TRBD1
v_gene: TRBV7-2
abundance: NA
CDR3nt: TGTGCCAGCAGCTTAGCCGGGACAGGGGGCTACGAGCAGTACTTC
CDR3aa: CASSLAGTGGYEQYF

j_gene: TRBJ2-7
d_gene: TRBD1
v_gene: TRBV7-9
abundance: NA
CDR3nt: TGTGCCAGCAGCACACCCACGCCTGGACAGGGGGCCCTCTACGAGCAGTACTTC
CDR3aa: CASSTPTPGQGALYEQYF

j_gene: TRBJ2-3
d_gene: NA
v_gene: TRBV6-1
abundance: NA
CDR3nt: TGTGCCAGCAGTGAAGAGTTAACAGGGACACATCCCGCCCACACAGATACGCAGTATTTT
CDR3aa: CASSEELTGTHPAHTDTQYF

j_gene: TRBJ1-1
d_gene: NA
v_gene: TRBV5-1
abundance: NA
CDR3nt: TGCGCCAGCACCCCCCCGGAGGGAACTGAAGCTTTCTTT
CDR3aa: CASTPPEGTEAFF

j_gene: TRBJ2-2
d_gene: NA
v_gene: TRBV6-1
abundance: NA
CDR3nt: TGTGCCAGCAGTGAGAGGGGGTATGGTTACACCGGGGAGCTGTTTTTT
CDR3aa: CASSERGYGYTGELFF

j_gene: TRBJ2-5
d_gene: TRBD2
v_gene: TRBV7-3
abundance: NA
CDR3nt: TGTGCCAGCAGCGCTTATGTGGGACTAGCGGGGGCACAAGAGACCCAGTACTTC
CDR3aa: CASSAYVGLAGAQETQYF

j_gene: TRBJ2-3
d_gene: TRBD2
v_gene: TRBV28
abundance: NA
CDR3nt: TGTGCCAGCAGTCCGACTAGCGGGAGGCGGGAGGATACGCAGTATTTT
CDR3aa: CASSPTSGRREDTQYF

j_gene: TRBJ1-5
d_gene: NA
v_gene: TRBV28
abundance: NA
CDR3nt: TGTGCCAGCTCTCCGGGGCACACAGGGTTCCAGCCCCAGCATTTT
CDR3aa: CASSPGHTGFQPQHF

j_gene: TRBJ2-7
d_gene: NA
v_gene: TRBV7-3
abundance: NA
CDR3nt: TGTGCCAGCAGCTCCCACAGGGCCCACGAGCAGTACTTC
CDR3aa: CASSSHRAHEQYF

j_gene: TRBJ1-2
d_gene: TRBD1
v_gene: TRBV30
abundance: NA
CDR3nt: TGTGCCTGGAGGCAGGGGGCGGGTGGCTACACCTTC
CDR3aa: CAWRQGAGGYTF

j_gene: TRBJ1-2
d_gene: NA
v_gene: TRBV7-4
abundance: once
CDR3nt: TGTGCCAGCAGCTCCTATGACCCACCTCTACTGGAGAACTATGGCTACACCTTC
CDR3aa: CASSSYDPPLLENYGYTF

j_gene: TRBJ2-3
d_gene: TRBD2
v_gene: TRBV7-6
abundance: NA
CDR3nt: TGTGCCAGCAGCATGGGACTAGCGGGGACTAGCACAGATACGCAGTATTTT
CDR3aa: CASSMGLAGTSTDTQYF